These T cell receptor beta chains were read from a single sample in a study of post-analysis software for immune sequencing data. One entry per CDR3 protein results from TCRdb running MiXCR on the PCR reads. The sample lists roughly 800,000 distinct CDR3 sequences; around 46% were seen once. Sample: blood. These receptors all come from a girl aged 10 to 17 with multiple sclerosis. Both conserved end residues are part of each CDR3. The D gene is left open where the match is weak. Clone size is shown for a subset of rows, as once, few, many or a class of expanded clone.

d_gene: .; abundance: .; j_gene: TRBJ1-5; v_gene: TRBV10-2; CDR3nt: TGCGCCAGCAGTGAGTCGATCGGGGGGCAGGGGAAATATCAGCCCCAGCATTTT; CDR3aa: CASSESIGGQGKYQPQHF
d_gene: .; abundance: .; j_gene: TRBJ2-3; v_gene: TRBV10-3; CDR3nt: TGTGCCATCAGTGAGCTGCAGCGCACAGATACGCAGTATTTT; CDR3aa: CAISELQRTDTQYF
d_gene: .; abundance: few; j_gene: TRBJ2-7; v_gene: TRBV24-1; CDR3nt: TGTGCCACCAGTGATGGTCTAGCTAGTCGAGGCGAGCAGTACTTC; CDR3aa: CATSDGLASRGEQYF
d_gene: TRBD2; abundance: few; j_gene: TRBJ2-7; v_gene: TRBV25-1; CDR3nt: TGTGCCAGCAGTGAATCTTGGGGACTAGCTAACGAGCAGTACTTC; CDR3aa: CASSESWGLANEQYF
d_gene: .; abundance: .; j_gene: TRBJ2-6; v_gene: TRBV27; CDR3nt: TGTGCCAGCAGTCCTAACAGGGTAGGGGCCAACGTCCTGACTTTC; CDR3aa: CASSPNRVGANVLTF
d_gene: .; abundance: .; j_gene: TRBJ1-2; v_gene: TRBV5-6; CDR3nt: TGTGCCAGCAGCTTGCAGTTACGAGACATTGCTAACTATGGCTACACCTTC; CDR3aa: CASSLQLRDIANYGYTF
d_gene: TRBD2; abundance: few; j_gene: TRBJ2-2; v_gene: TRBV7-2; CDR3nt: TGTGCCAGCAGCTCCTTGGGACTAGCGGAGGGAGCCGGGGAGCTGTTTTTT; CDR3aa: CASSSLGLAEGAGELFF
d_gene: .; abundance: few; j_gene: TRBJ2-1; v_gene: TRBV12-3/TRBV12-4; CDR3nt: TGTGCCAGCAGTTTAGGAGGGTCCGGTTCGGAGCAGTTCTTC; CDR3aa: CASSLGGSGSEQFF
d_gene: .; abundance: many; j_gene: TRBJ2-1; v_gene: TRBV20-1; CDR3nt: TGCAGTGCTAGCCTTGGGCTGGTCTCCTACAATGAGCAGTTCTTC; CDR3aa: CSASLGLVSYNEQFF
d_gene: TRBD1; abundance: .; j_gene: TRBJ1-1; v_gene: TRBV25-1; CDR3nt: TGTGCCAGCAGTGCCGTCGAAGGACAGGGTAACACTGAAGCTTTCTTT; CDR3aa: CASSAVEGQGNTEAFF
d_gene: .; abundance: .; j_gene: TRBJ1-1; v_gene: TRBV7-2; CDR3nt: TGTGCCAGCACCCTAGACAGCCCTGAAGCTTTCTTT; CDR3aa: CASTLDSPEAFF
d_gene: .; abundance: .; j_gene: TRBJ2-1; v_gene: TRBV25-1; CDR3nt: TGTGCCAGCAGGGAATCAGGGAGCCACTCCTACAATGAGCAGTTCTTC; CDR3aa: CASRESGSHSYNEQFF
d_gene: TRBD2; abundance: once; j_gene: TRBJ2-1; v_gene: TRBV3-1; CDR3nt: TGTGCCAGCAGCCACCTCCCTTTGCTAGCGGGAAGCTACAATGAGCAGTTCTTC; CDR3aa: CASSHLPLLAGSYNEQFF
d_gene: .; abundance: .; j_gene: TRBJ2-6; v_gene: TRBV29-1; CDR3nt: TGCAGCGTTGCTGGAGCGACTTTAGCCTCTGGGGCCAACGTCCTGACTTTC; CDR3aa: CSVAGATLASGANVLTF
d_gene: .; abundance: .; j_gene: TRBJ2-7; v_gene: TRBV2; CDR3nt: TGTGCCAGCGCAGGCAGGGGGGGGTCCTACGAGCAGTACTTC; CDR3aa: CASAGRGGSYEQYF
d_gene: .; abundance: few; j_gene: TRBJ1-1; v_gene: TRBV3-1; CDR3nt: TGTGCCAGCAGCTACGAAGGTGGCCCTACGCCGGGGGTAGGTGAAGCTTTCTTT; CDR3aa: CASSYEGGPTPGVGEAFF
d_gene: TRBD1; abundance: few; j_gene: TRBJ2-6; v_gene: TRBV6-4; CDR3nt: TGTGCCAGCAGTGAGACAGGGGGCCTCTCTGGGGCCAACGTCCTGACTTTC; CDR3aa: CASSETGGLSGANVLTF
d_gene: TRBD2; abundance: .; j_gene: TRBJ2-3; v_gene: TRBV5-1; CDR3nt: TGCGTCAGCAGCTTAGCGGGAGTTATGACAGATACGCAGTATTTT; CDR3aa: CVSSLAGVMTDTQYF
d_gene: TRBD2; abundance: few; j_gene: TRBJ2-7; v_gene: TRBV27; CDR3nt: TGTGCCAGCAGTTTATCCACAGGACGTAGCGGGAGATACGAGCAGTACTTC; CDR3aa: CASSLSTGRSGRYEQYF
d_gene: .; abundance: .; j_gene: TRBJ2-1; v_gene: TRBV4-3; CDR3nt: TGCGCCAGCAGCCAAAGTGGAGGGCTCCGGTTCTTC; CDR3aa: CASSQSGGLRFF
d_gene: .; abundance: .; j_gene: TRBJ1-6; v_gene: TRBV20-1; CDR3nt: TGCAGTGCTAGAGATGCGGGTTATAATTCACCCCTCCACTTT; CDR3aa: CSARDAGYNSPLHF
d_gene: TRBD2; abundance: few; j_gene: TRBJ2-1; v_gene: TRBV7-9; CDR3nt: TGTGCCAGCAGCAAGGGACTAGCGGGGCCTGAGCAGTTCTTC; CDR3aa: CASSKGLAGPEQFF
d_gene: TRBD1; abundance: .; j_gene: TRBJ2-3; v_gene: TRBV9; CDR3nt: TGTGCCAGCAGCGTAGGACCGGACAGGGGAATCACAGATACGCAGTATTTT; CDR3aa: CASSVGPDRGITDTQYF
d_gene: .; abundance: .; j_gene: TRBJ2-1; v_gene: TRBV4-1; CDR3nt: TGCGCCAGCAGCCAAGAGTGGGCCAATGAGCAGTTCTTC; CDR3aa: CASSQEWANEQFF
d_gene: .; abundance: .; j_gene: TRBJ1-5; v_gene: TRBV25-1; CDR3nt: TGTGCCAGCAGTGAAAAGTCGAGGCTTCAGCCCCAGCATTTT; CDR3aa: CASSEKSRLQPQHF
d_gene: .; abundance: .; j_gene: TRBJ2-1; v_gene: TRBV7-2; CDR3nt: TGTGCCAGCAGCACCCAACAATTCAATGAGCAGTTCTTC; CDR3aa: CASSTQQFNEQFF
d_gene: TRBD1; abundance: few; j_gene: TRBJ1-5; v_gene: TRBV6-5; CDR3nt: TGTGCCAGCAGTTACTCGGGGACAGGCAATCAGCCCCAGCATTTT; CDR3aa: CASSYSGTGNQPQHF
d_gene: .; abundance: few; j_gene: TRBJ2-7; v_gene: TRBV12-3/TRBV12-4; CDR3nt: TGTGCCAGCAGCCTCATCTGGCCGCGGGATTCGAGAACCTACGAGCAGTACTTC; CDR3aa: CASSLIWPRDSRTYEQYF
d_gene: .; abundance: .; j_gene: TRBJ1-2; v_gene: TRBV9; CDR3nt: TGTGCCAGCAGCGTAGGTGGGGAGGGCTATGGCTACACCTTC; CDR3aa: CASSVGGEGYGYTF
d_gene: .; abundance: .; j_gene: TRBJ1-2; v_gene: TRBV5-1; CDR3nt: TGCGCCAGCAGCTTGGCCTGGGGGGCAGAAGGCTACACCTTC; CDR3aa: CASSLAWGAEGYTF
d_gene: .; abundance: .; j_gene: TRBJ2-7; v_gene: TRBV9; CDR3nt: TGTGCCAGCAGCGTAGGTTCCGACGGAGCCTACGAGCAGTACTTC; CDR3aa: CASSVGSDGAYEQYF
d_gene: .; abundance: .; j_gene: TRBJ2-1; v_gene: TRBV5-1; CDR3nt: TGCGCCAGCAGGGGGGGCACAGACAATGAGCAGTTCTTC; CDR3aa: CASRGGTDNEQFF